One sample yielded the 6 T cell receptor beta chains listed below, sequenced in a study of PD-1 blockade in classical Hodgkin lymphoma. Time point indicated: cycle 4 day 1 (C4D1), after more than five weeks of nivolumab. All trial patients relapsed after autologous stem cell transplantation. Sequencing was performed with immunoSEQ multiplex PCR; in TCRdb, only in-frame clones are kept and a portion is missing. The sample yields 20,000 to 30,000 clones, roughly four fifths seen once. Sequencing used peripheral blood mononuclear cells (PBMCs), obtained before the fourth cycle of nivolumab. The receptors were gathered from a human donor with classical Hodgkin lymphoma.

The CDR3 is CASRFDRNTGELFF. CDR3 in DNA: TGTGCCAGCAGATTCGACAGAAACACCGGGGAGCTGTTTTTT. The chain carries TRBV7-2 and TRBJ2-2; a weak D match, TRBD1 (5 bases). The CDR3 loop spans 14 amino acids. CDR1 and CDR2 from the germline V gene are SGHTA and FQGNSA. V lost 6 bases and J lost 2, with 10 bases in between.

The chain employs TRBV6-5 and TRBJ2-3; D unresolved. The CDR3 loop spans 14 amino acids. The V and J ends lost 0 bases and 8 bases respectively, with 12 bases between them. The germline CDR1 and CDR2 sequences are MNHEY and SVGAGI. This CDR3 is CASSYSERSGTQYF. The CDR3 nucleotides read TGTGCCAGCAGTTACTCGGAGAGGTCGGGTACGCAGTATTTT.

The rearrangement links TRBV9 to TRBJ2-7; 12 nucleotides align to TRBD2. Germline values: CDR1 SGDLS, CDR2 YYNGEE. CDR3 length: 16 residues. The junction had 8 bases not matched to a gene; V was cut back by 4 bases and J by 3 bases. The CDR3 coding sequence is TGTGCCAGCAGCCCCCGACTAGCGGGGGCCCACTACGAGCAGTACTTC. Residues: CASSPRLAGAHYEQYF.

The table lists this clone with a few counts. V gene TRBV6-7 combines with J gene TRBJ1-6; D is undetermined. TRBV6-7 is reported as an ORF; its role is uncertain. The length of the CDR3 is 14 residues. The germline V and J ends were trimmed by 2 bases and 9 bases, with 11 bases remaining between them. CDR3 amino acids: CASSYPIPASPLHF. CDR3 DNA sequence: TGTGCCAGCAGTTACCCAATCCCCGCTTCACCCCTCCACTTT.

This clone has a single count. J is TRBJ2-1 and V is TRBV9; perhaps TRBD2 as D (5 bases). The length of the CDR3 is 15 residues. V was clipped by 0 bases and J by 0 bases, with 7 bases between them. Germline values: CDR1 SGDLS, CDR2 YYNGEE. The CDR3 nucleotides read TGTGCCAGCAGCGTAGGCGGAGGCTCCTACAATGAGCAGTTCTTC. The encoded protein is CASSVGGGSYNEQFF.

V gene TRBV28 combines with J gene TRBJ2-1; 8 nucleotides agree with TRBD2. Looked up from germline, CDR1 is MDHEN and CDR2 is SYDVKM. The trim removed 4 bases at V and 5 bases at J, leaving 10 bases unmatched. This CDR3 comprises 16 residues. CDR3 region: CASSSFGREFNNEQFF. The CDR3 DNA reads as TGTGCCAGCAGTTCCTTCGGGAGGGAATTCAACAATGAGCAGTTCTTC. Variable domain in full (rest from reference TRBV28 and TRBJ2-1): DVKVTQSSRYLVKRTGEKVFLECVQDMDHENMFWYRQDPGLGLRLIYFSYDVKMKEKGDIPEGYSVSREKKERFSLILESASTNQTSMYLCASSSFGREFNNEQFFGPGTRLTVL.